The 23 T cell receptor beta chains listed next were all sequenced from one sample in a study of T cells in Graves' hyperthyroidism and ophthalmopathy. The investigators amplified TCR beta CDR3 regions from RNA transcripts. The HTBI primer set drove a first-round RT-PCR of the TCR CDR3. TCRdb independently ran MiXCR on the multiplex PCR reads; one entry per CDR3 protein. The sample records some 690,000 distinct CDR3 sequences, roughly 17% being singletons. The sample taken for sequencing was blood. The receptor source for this set is a man aged 45-65 years with Graves' hyperthyroidism.

There are many counts of this clonotype. V and J are TRBV7-2 and TRBJ2-3, with TRBD2 matching 8 bases. Germline assignment: CDR1 SGHTA and CDR2 FQGNSA. The CDR3 sequence is 16 residues long. After removal of 1 base from V and 7 bases from J, the junction contained 10 bases not matched to a gene. The CDR3 loop is CASSLGSAGGGNTQYF. In DNA, the CDR3 is TGTGCCAGCAGCTTAGGGTCGGCGGGAGGAGGGAATACGCAGTATTTT.

This clonotype was seen ten or more times. The chain recombines TRBV28 with TRBJ2-3; D gene uncertain. The germline V gene encodes CDR1 MDHEN and CDR2 SYDVKM. This CDR3 region has 17 residues. V was shortened by 6 bases and J by 4 bases, with 23 bases between the two germline ends. The DNA of the CDR3 is TGTGCCAGCAGCTTAAATGGTCGGGTGGTTGGTCCAGATACGCAGTATTTT. It is translated as CASSLNGRVVGPDTQYF.

The sample holds many counts of this clonotype. The rearrangement links TRBV19 to TRBJ1-2, with 9 bases matching TRBD1. The CDR3 totals 13 residues. The J segment lost 5 bases and the V segment lost 10 bases, leaving 8 bases of the junction unmatched. Germline loops: CDR1 LNHDA, CDR2 SQIVND (reference sequence). The CDR3 nucleotides read TGTGCCACCCAACAGGGGGCGCGTTATGGCTACACCTTC. This encodes CATQQGARYGYTF.

This clonotype turned up a few times. The V gene is TRBV4-1, the J gene TRBJ1-2; D remains unclear. CDR1 MGHRA and CDR2 YSYEKL come from the germline V gene. The CDR3 is 14 residues long. V was clipped by 2 bases and J by 2 bases, with 9 bases between them. CDR3 DNA: TGCGCCAGCAGCCAACAGGAACCAAACTATGGCTACACCTTC. It is translated as CASSQQEPNYGYTF.

Remarks on this clonotype: It may be a read error: a sequence one base away is much more abundant. The CDR3 loop is CASSDLQGVVDNYGYTF. CDR3 nucleotide sequence: TGTGCCAGCAGTGACCTACAGGGTGTCGTGGACAACTATGGCTACACCTTC. The rearrangement uses TRBV6-1 and TRBJ1-2, with D possibly TRBD1 on 6 matching bases. Germline V gene data show CDR1 as MNHNS and CDR2 as SASEGT. The CDR3 is 17 residues long. The V gene lost 3 bases and the J gene lost 2 bases, with 19 bases spanning the gap.

This clonotype was observed at least ten times. V usage is TRBV2 and J usage is TRBJ1-5; D may be TRBD1 (6 bases). This CDR3 has 13 residues. Per germline, CDR1 SNHLY and CDR2 FYNNEI. V lost 6 bases to trimming and J lost 5 bases, with 11 bases between them. This chain's CDR3 is CASRIGQHQPQHF. The DNA of the CDR3 is TGTGCCAGCAGGATCGGACAGCATCAGCCCCAGCATTTT.

This CDR3 reads CASSLSWEGQGNEQFF. The DNA of the CDR3 is TGTGCCAGCAGCTTATCGTGGGAGGGCCAGGGGAATGAGCAGTTCTTC. The chain links TRBV11-3 to TRBJ2-1; a possible D gene is TRBD2 (7 bases). CDR3 length: 16 amino acids. V shed 2 bases and J shed 7 bases, with 18 bases lying between them. The germline CDR1 and CDR2 sequences are SGHNT and YENEEA.

For this clonotype: At one boundary the junction diverges from the germline segment, which might be a read error. The chain is built from TRBV19 and TRBJ2-5, with 7 nucleotides matching TRBD1. CDR1 LNHDA and CDR2 SQIVND come from the germline V gene (reference sequence). The CDR3 has 13 amino acids. The CDR3 spells CASSGTGVETQCF. The DNA for the CDR3 is TGTGCCAGCTCGGGAACAGGGGTTGAGACCCAGTGCTTC.

The chain recombines TRBV28 with TRBJ1-4, with 7 bases identical to TRBD1. Germline V gene sequence: CDR1 MDHEN, CDR2 SYDVKM. The junction had 14 bases not matched to a gene; V was cut back by 4 bases and J by 0 bases. The CDR3 runs 19 residues. CDR3 nucleotide sequence: TGTGCCAGCAGTTACGCACTCGGGACAGCCATAGCAACTAATGAAAAACTGTTTTTT. It encodes CASSYALGTAIATNEKLFF.

V usage is TRBV5-1 and J usage is TRBJ2-1; D could derive from TRBD1 or TRBD2 (6 bases each). V lost 0 bases, J lost 10 bases, and 11 bases lay in between. CDR1 and CDR2 from the germline V gene are SGHRS and YFSETQ. There are 13 residues in the CDR3. CDR3 sequence: CASSLEGGPEQFF. The CDR3 DNA is TGCGCCAGCAGCTTGGAGGGGGGTCCCGAGCAGTTCTTC.

The table lists this clonotype with many counts. This chain links TRBV11-2 with TRBJ2-1; D not certain. CDR1 SGHAT and CDR2 FQNNGV come from the germline V gene. Between the trimmed V and J ends, which lost 4 bases and 9 bases, there was a span of 13 bases. The CDR3 covers 13 residues. CDR3 region: CASSSRQVLEQFF. The CDR3 coding sequence is TGTGCCAGCAGCTCCCGCCAAGTTCTTGAGCAGTTCTTC.

This clonotype was observed a handful of times. CDR3 bases: TGTGCCAGCAGCTCTAAACGGGACCAAGATACGCAGTATTTT. Its translation: CASSSKRDQDTQYF. The chain is built from TRBV5-4 and TRBJ2-3; D is tentatively TRBD1 or TRBD2 (5 bases each). The CDR3 is made up of 14 amino acids. CDR1 is SGHNT, CDR2 YYREEE, per germline (reference sequence). V was pared by 3 bases and J by 5 bases, with 13 bases between.

V gene TRBV10-3 combines with J gene TRBJ2-7; possibly TRBD2 for D (6 bases). The CDR3 consists of 14 residues. The germline V gene encodes CDR1 ENHRY and CDR2 SYGVKD. Between the trimmed V and J ends, which lost 3 bases and 5 bases, there was a span of 14 bases. The CDR3 reads CAISEHLWRDEQYF. CDR3 bases: TGTGCCATCAGTGAACATCTCTGGAGGGACGAGCAGTACTTC.

The V gene is TRBV30, the J gene TRBJ2-3, with 8 bases identical to TRBD2. Trimming cost V 3 bases and J 2 bases; bases outside gene matches: 4. CDR1 is GTSNPN and CDR2 is SVGIG in the germline V gene (reference sequence). The CDR3 is 14 amino acids. The CDR3 here is CAWRSGRTTDTQYF. CDR3 nucleotide sequence: TGTGCCTGGAGAAGCGGGAGAACCACAGATACGCAGTATTTT.

This clonotype was observed a handful of times. The CDR3 DNA is TGTGCCAGCTCATCGGGCCCTACAACTAATGAAAAACTGTTTTTT. Translation gives CASSSGPTTNEKLFF. This rearrangement joins TRBV18 to TRBJ1-4; D is undetermined. The V end lost 5 bases, the J end lost 0 bases, and 10 bases lay between the germline ends. CDR3 length: 15 residues. The V gene's germline CDR1 is KGHSH and CDR2 LQKENI. Complete variable domain (other parts from reference TRBV18 and TRBJ1-4): NAGVMQNPRHLVRRRGQEARLRCSPMKGHSHVYWYRQLPEEGLKFMVYLQKENIIDESGMPKERFSAEFPKEGPSILRIQQVVRGDSAAYFCASSSGPTTNEKLFFGSGTQLSVL.

The rearrangement joins TRBV28 to TRBJ1-2, with a possible D match to TRBD1 (5 bases). The V end was cut by 8 bases, the J end by 4 bases, with 14 bases between. The CDR3 is 13 residues long. Germline-derived CDR1 and CDR2 are MDHEN and SYDVKM. The CDR3 here is CASWGRKIYGYTF. The CDR3 DNA is TGTGCCAGCTGGGGACGCAAGATCTATGGCTACACCTTC.

This clonotype was picked up one time. A much bigger clone sits one base away, suggesting this may be a read error. J is TRBJ1-4 and V is TRBV10-1, with unresolved D. The CDR3 length is 13 residues. Trimming took 3 bases from V and 10 from J, leaving 12 bases between them. Germline lookup yields CDR1 WNHNN and CDR2 SYGVQD (reference sequence). The CDR3: CASSDRPDGKLFF. The CDR3 DNA follows: TGCGCCAGCAGTGACAGGCCAGACGGAAAACTGTTTTTT.

The chain carries TRBV20-1 and TRBJ1-1; no firm D call. Germline-derived CDR1 and CDR2 are DFQATT and SNEGSKA (reference sequence). The CDR3 is made up of 13 amino acids. With 0 bases removed from V and 0 bases from J, the gap between germline ends came to 5 bases. The CDR3 sequence: CSAREQMNTEAFF. CDR3 in DNA: TGCAGTGCTAGAGAACAGATGAACACTGAAGCTTTCTTT.

This clonotype showed up many times. This chain joins TRBV7-9 and TRBJ2-7; possible D gene TRBD1, 6 bases. The CDR3 spans 14 residues. CDR1 is SEHNR and CDR2 is FQNEAQ in the germline V gene (reference sequence). V lost 5 bases, J lost 1 base, and 12 bases lay in between. The DNA for the CDR3 is TGTGCCAGCAGCCCAAGGACAGCTTCCTACGAGCAGTACTTC. Protein product: CASSPRTASYEQYF.

This clonotype appeared a few times. The genes are TRBV6-4 and TRBJ2-7; D is unclear. The germline V gene has CDR1 MRHNA and CDR2 SNTAGT. Between the trimmed V and J ends, which lost 5 bases and 4 bases, there was a span of 18 bases. The CDR3 has 15 amino acids. The CDR3 loop reads CASSTSTNKVYEQYF. The CDR3 DNA follows: TGTGCCAGCAGTACATCGACCAATAAGGTATACGAGCAGTACTTC.

The chain is built from TRBV12-3 or TRBV12-4 and TRBJ2-5; D remains ambiguous. The CDR3 length is 16 residues. Trimming removed 6 bases at V and 1 base at J, with 18 bases between. As DNA, the CDR3 is TGTGCCAGCAGCTTATCTGGCAATCCTCTCCAAGAGACCCAGTACTTC. Protein sequence: CASSLSGNPLQETQYF.

The gene calls are TRBV28 and TRBJ2-7, with a possible D match to TRBD1 (5 bases). This CDR3 contains 14 residues. Germline V gives CDR1 MDHEN, CDR2 SYDVKM. V dropped 7 bases and J dropped 0 bases, with 13 bases sitting between them. Written as DNA, the CDR3 is TGTGCCAGCAATGGTCACCAGGGCTCCTACGAGCAGTACTTC. Translation: CASNGHQGSYEQYF.

This clonotype was observed a few times. The CDR3 nucleotides read TGTGCCAGCAGTCCGATAGTCGGTGGGAGCTCCTACGAGCAGTACTTC. It is translated as CASSPIVGGSSYEQYF. The chain links TRBV5-4 to TRBJ2-7; tentatively, D is TRBD2 (5 bases). Trimming took 5 bases from V and 0 from J, leaving 18 bases between them. The CDR3 sequence is 16 residues long. Germline CDR1 is SGHNT and CDR2 is YYREEE (reference sequence).